The rows below give T cell receptor beta chains drawn from one sample of a study of shared clonotypes between healthy human individuals. The protocol was immunoSEQ multiplex PCR, while the TCRdb copy is restricted to in-frame clones and leaves out a portion. The sample gives hundreds of thousands of clones, 95% of which show up once; over 0.1% is in the top ten. Sequenced sample: naive CD8+ T cells sorted from blood. The receptors originated from a woman in her thirties in good health. The CDR3 runs from the conserved cysteine through the conserved F or W. D genes are given only for firm matches. Not every row has a clone size; where given, it reads once, few, many or a size class.

V	D	length	J	size	DNA	CDR3
TRBV7-9	NA	15	TRBJ1-6	NA	TGTGCCAGTGCAAAGGGGGGGACGTATAATTCACCCCTCCACTTT	CASAKGGTYNSPLHF
TRBV27	NA	15	TRBJ2-7	NA	TGTGCCAGCAGTCAACAGATAGCGGCCTACTACGAGCAGTACTTC	CASSQQIAAYYEQYF
TRBV16	TRBD2	14	TRBJ2-7	NA	TGTGCCAGCAGACCACCGGGAGGAACCTACGAGCAGTACTTC	CASRPPGGTYEQYF
TRBV5-6	NA	15	TRBJ1-5	NA	TGTGCCAGCAGCTTCCGGGGGGCCAGCAATCAGCCCCAGCATTTT	CASSFRGASNQPQHF
TRBV13	NA	18	TRBJ2-5	NA	TGTGCCAGCAGCTTTTTACCCCCTGGTCCGGAGGGCCGTGTGACCCAGTACTTC	CASSFLPPGPEGRVTQYF
TRBV28	NA	16	TRBJ1-4	NA	TGTGCCAGCAGTGTCAGGGAGGCTGCAACTAATGAAAAACTGTTTTTT	CASSVREAATNEKLFF
TRBV28	TRBD2	17	TRBJ2-3	NA	TGTGCCAGCAGTTCACCGCCGGGACTAGAGAGCACAGATACGCAGTATTTT	CASSSPPGLESTDTQYF
TRBV5-1	TRBD1	15	TRBJ2-1	once	TGCGCCAGCAGCTTGGTACAGGGGTCGAAGAATGAGCAGTTCTTC	CASSLVQGSKNEQFF
TRBV28	NA	15	TRBJ2-3	once	TGTGCCAGCAGTTCCTGGGGCCTCGACACAGATACGCAGTATTTT	CASSSWGLDTDTQYF
TRBV7-8	TRBD2	17	TRBJ2-1	NA	TGTGCCAGCAGCCCCTGGCGGGGGTCGAGCTCCTACAATGAGCAGTTCTTC	CASSPWRGSSSYNEQFF
TRBV19	NA	16	TRBJ2-1	few	TGTGCCAGTAGTCGGGGGGCCGGCGGGACCTACAATGAGCAGTTCTTC	CASSRGAGGTYNEQFF
TRBV5-1	NA	13	TRBJ1-2	NA	TGCGCCAGCCGAGACAGGCTTAACTATGGCTACACCTTC	CASRDRLNYGYTF
TRBV7-9	NA	15	TRBJ2-3	NA	TGTGCCAGCAGCTTAGGGGAGTGGAGCACAGATACGCAGTATTTT	CASSLGEWSTDTQYF
TRBV5-1	NA	16	TRBJ1-5	NA	TGCGCCAGCAGCTTGGACCCGCTGGGGTCGGGGCAGCCCCAGCATTTT	CASSLDPLGSGQPQHF
TRBV2	NA	15	TRBJ1-5	NA	TGTGCCAGCAGTGAAGCGCAGAGGGTTTCTTGGCCCCAGCATTTT	CASSEAQRVSWPQHF
TRBV4-2	NA	14	TRBJ1-5	once	TGTGCCAGCAGCCAACCCCGTAGCAATCAGCCCCAGCATTTT	CASSQPRSNQPQHF
TRBV27	TRBD2	15	TRBJ2-3	NA	TGTGCCAGCAGTGGGGAGCGGGAGGGCACAGATACGCAGTATTTT	CASSGEREGTDTQYF
TRBV7-6	NA	17	TRBJ2-7	NA	TGTGCCAGCAGCCCCCTGGAGCTCGGGAGTTCGGGCCACGAGCAGTACTTC	CASSPLELGSSGHEQYF
TRBV29-1	NA	13	TRBJ2-3	NA	TGCAGCGCAGAAACAGGGAGGGAGGATACGCAGTATTTT	CSAETGREDTQYF
TRBV27	NA	15	TRBJ1-5	NA	TGTGCCAGCAGTTTTCGGGGGCCGGGATCGCAGCCCCAGCATTTT	CASSFRGPGSQPQHF
TRBV6-5	TRBD2	16	TRBJ2-1	NA	TGTGCCAGCAGTTATGGGGAGGGCGGGAGCAACAATGAGCAGTTCTTC	CASSYGEGGSNNEQFF
TRBV5-1	TRBD2	16	TRBJ2-5	NA	TGCGCCAGCAGCTTGGACCTAGCGGGTTTCCAAGAGACCCAGTACTTC	CASSLDLAGFQETQYF
TRBV13	NA	16	TRBJ2-3	NA	TGTGCCAGCCGCTACACAGTGGATACTAGCACAGATACGCAGTATTTT	CASRYTVDTSTDTQYF
TRBV15	TRBD2	16	TRBJ2-4	NA	TGTGCCACCAGCAGAGGGTCTAGCGGGTATGGAAACATTCAGTACTTC	CATSRGSSGYGNIQYF
TRBV5-4	NA	14	TRBJ2-2	once	TGTGCCAGCAGCTTGGGGTCGAACACCGGGGAGCTGTTTTTT	CASSLGSNTGELFF
TRBV5-1	TRBD2	15	TRBJ2-3	NA	TGCGCCAGCAGCTTGGCAAGCGGGGGCACAGATACGCAGTATTTT	CASSLASGGTDTQYF
TRBV9	NA	14	TRBJ2-7	NA	TGTGCCAGCAGCGTAGGGGAACCCTCCTACGAGCAGTACTTC	CASSVGEPSYEQYF
TRBV5-6	TRBD2	13	TRBJ2-7	NA	TGTGCCAGCAGCTTTAGCGGGGGAGGCGAGCAGTACTTC	CASSFSGGGEQYF
TRBV28	NA	13	TRBJ2-5	NA	TGTGCCAGCAGTTTAACGCAGCAAGAGACCCAGTACTTC	CASSLTQQETQYF
TRBV5-6	NA	15	TRBJ2-5	NA	TGTGCCAGCAGCTTGTTGGTCCTGGCGGTGGGGGAGCAGTACTTC	CASSLLVLAVGEQYF
TRBV28	TRBD2	21	TRBJ2-7	NA	TGTGCCAGCAGTTTACGCACGAGCATGTGGGGGACTAGCGGTTTATCCTACGAGCAGTACTTC	CASSLRTSMWGTSGLSYEQYF
TRBV6-4	NA	14	TRBJ1-5	NA	TGTGCCAGCACCCAAAGACGGAAAAATCAGCCCCAGCATTTT	CASTQRRKNQPQHF
TRBV28	NA	16	TRBJ2-5	NA	TGTGCCAGCAGTTTATCCCAAACGGGATTACAAGAGACCCAGTACTTC	CASSLSQTGLQETQYF
TRBV29-1	TRBD1	11	TRBJ2-7	NA	TGCAGCTACAGACAGGGCTACGAGCAGTACTTC	CSYRQGYEQYF
TRBV5-1	NA	14	TRBJ2-7	NA	TGCGCCAGCAGCTTGGGTCCAGGGATAAACGAGCAGTACTTC	CASSLGPGINEQYF
TRBV2	NA	14	TRBJ1-2	NA	TGTGCCAGCAGTGAGGGCAGGGCGACTCGTGGCTACACCTTC	CASSEGRATRGYTF
TRBV27	NA	13	TRBJ2-7	NA	TGTGCCTCCCGCCCGGCGTACTCCTACGAGCAGTACTTC	CASRPAYSYEQYF
TRBV10-1	TRBD1	15	TRBJ2-7	NA	TGCGCCAGCAGTGAAATACAGGGGGATAGCCACGAGCAGTACTTC	CASSEIQGDSHEQYF
TRBV28	NA	17	TRBJ2-5	NA	TGTGCCAGCAGTACCCTACTTGCGGGCGTTCGGGGGGAGACCCAGTACTTC	CASSTLLAGVRGETQYF
TRBV9	NA	12	TRBJ2-5	NA	TGTGCCAGCAGCGGTCTAAGCGGGACCCAGTACTTC	CASSGLSGTQYF
TRBV7-3	TRBD2	17	TRBJ2-7	NA	TGTGCCAGCAGCCCCCGGACTAGCGGGAGGGCCGTCTACGAGCAGTACTTC	CASSPRTSGRAVYEQYF
TRBV4-1	NA	16	TRBJ2-1	NA	TGCGCCAGCAGCCAGGGGGGCGGGCGCTCCTACAATGAGCAGTTCTTC	CASSQGGGRSYNEQFF
TRBV11-2	TRBD2	19	TRBJ2-3	NA	TGTGCCAGCAGCTTAGTAAATCCGACTAGCGGACCTAGCACAGATACGCAGTATTTT	CASSLVNPTSGPSTDTQYF
TRBV27	NA	16	TRBJ2-7	NA	TGTGCCAGCAGTCCCGGGCTCCGGGACCCTTCCTACGAGCAGTACTTC	CASSPGLRDPSYEQYF
TRBV4-1	TRBD2	16	TRBJ2-3	NA	TGCGCCAGCAGCCAAGACGCGGGAGGGCCTGGAGATACGCAGTATTTT	CASSQDAGGPGDTQYF
TRBV4-1	NA	12	TRBJ2-7	NA	TGCGCCAGCAGCCAAGATCTCTACGAGCAGTACTTC	CASSQDLYEQYF
TRBV6-4	NA	15	TRBJ2-7	NA	TGTGCCAGCACAAGGCGGGGAAATATCTCCTACGAGCAGTACTTC	CASTRRGNISYEQYF
TRBV19	TRBD2	13	TRBJ2-1	NA	TGTGCCAGTAGTCTGGATAGCGGGTATGAGCAGTTCTTC	CASSLDSGYEQFF
TRBV29-1	NA	13	TRBJ2-2	once	TGCAGCGTTGATGCGGGCTATACCGGGGAGCTGTTTTTT	CSVDAGYTGELFF
TRBV6-6	NA	14	TRBJ2-7	NA	TGTGCCAGCAGTTACGCCTTGAACACACCGGAGCAGTACTTC	CASSYALNTPEQYF
TRBV28	TRBD2	14	TRBJ2-7	once	TGTGCCAGCAGTGAAGCGGGGTCCTCCTACGAGCAGTACTTC	CASSEAGSSYEQYF
TRBV4-1	TRBD2	16	TRBJ2-2	NA	TGCGCCAGCAGCACCCGACTAGCGGACTACACCGGGGAGCTGTTTTTT	CASSTRLADYTGELFF
TRBV11-2	NA	13	TRBJ1-1	NA	TGTGCCAGCAGCGCGGACACCAACACTGAAGCTTTCTTT	CASSADTNTEAFF
TRBV28	NA	14	TRBJ1-5	once	TGTGCCAGCAGTCTGGGAGCCTTTGGGCAGCCCCAGCATTTT	CASSLGAFGQPQHF
TRBV28	TRBD1	14	TRBJ2-7	NA	TGTGCCAGCACACGGACAGGGGAATCCTACGAGCAGTACTTC	CASTRTGESYEQYF
TRBV5-8	NA	11	TRBJ1-4	NA	TGTGCCAGCAGCTTTGGCGAAAAACTGTTTTTT	CASSFGEKLFF
TRBV6-6	TRBD2	15	TRBJ2-3	NA	TGTGCCAGCAGTTCCGGGACTAGCGGGACAGATACGCAGTATTTT	CASSSGTSGTDTQYF
TRBV29-1	NA	14	TRBJ2-2	NA	TGCAGCGTTGAAGATGGCACAAACACCGGGGAGCTGTTTTTT	CSVEDGTNTGELFF